One and the same sample provided the 8 T cell receptor beta chains below, sequenced in a study of glioma-infiltrating T cells. TCR alpha and beta CDR3 regions were amplified from RNA using iRepertoire nested multiplex PCR. A single record per CDR3 protein comes from TCRdb applying MiXCR to the multiplex PCR reads. This table holds more than 350,000 distinct CDR3 sequences, around 38% found once. Sequencing was carried out using glioma tissue, nonneoplastic brain tissue, or PBMCs (not recorded which). The source of these receptors is a human donor with low-grade glioma or glioblastoma, undergoing nonglioma brain surgery, or in good health (not recorded which).

This chain uses TRBV15 with TRBJ1-2; D is perhaps TRBD1 (5 bases). The CDR3 is 15 amino acids. The ends were cut back, 1 base at V and 8 bases at J, with 17 bases in the middle. The germline V gene has CDR1 LNHNV and CDR2 YYDKDF (reference sequence). The CDR3 DNA reads as TGTGCCACCAGCAGAGGTCTGTTGGGGGTATACGGCTACACCTTC. Translating it yields CATSRGLLGVYGYTF.

The chain couples TRBV7-2 to TRBJ2-7; D unclear. The CDR3 is made up of 12 amino acids. CDR1 and CDR2 (germline): SGHTA, FQGNSA. V lost 5 bases to trimming and J lost 4 bases, with 9 bases between them. The CDR3 loop is CASSPQAYEQYF. Here the CDR3 DNA reads TGTGCCAGCAGCCCTCAGGCTTACGAGCAGTACTTC.

This clonotype was observed at least ten times. The chain uses TRBV25-1 and TRBJ2-3; D is unclear. Trimming removed 6 bases at V and 2 bases at J, with 12 bases between. Germline CDR1 and CDR2: MGHDK and SYGVNS. The CDR3 is made up of 14 amino acids. CDR3 residues: CASSLGSPTDTQYF. As DNA, the CDR3 is TGTGCCAGCAGCTTAGGTTCCCCCACAGATACGCAGTATTTT.

Comments on this clonotype: With a much larger clone just one base away, this may be a read error. The chain combines TRBV25-1 with TRBJ2-3; no definite D call. Germline V lookup: CDR1 MGHDK, CDR2 SYGVNS. This CDR3 comprises 15 residues. The CDR3 DNA reads as TGTGCCAGCAGTAAGACCTGGGGAATCACAGATATGCAGTATTTT. As protein: CASSKTWGITDMQYF.

Concerning this clonotype: This may be a read error, as it is one base from a much larger clone. The gene calls are TRBV6-9 and TRBJ2-2; maybe TRBD1 (6 bases). Germline values: CDR1 MNHGY, CDR2 SVAAGI. Deletions cut 3 bases from V and 5 bases from J, with 10 bases between. CDR3 length: 14 residues. The CDR3 DNA follows: TGTGCCAGCAGTTACCCTACAGGGACCGGGGAGCTGTTTTTT. It yields the protein CASSYPTGTGELFF.

V is TRBV25-1 and J is TRBJ2-1, with 12 positions matching TRBD2. Germline CDR1 reads MGHDK; CDR2 reads SYGVNS. There are 14 residues in the CDR3. CDR3 sequence: CVSSLAGGYNEQFF. CDR3 nucleotide sequence: TGTGTTAGCAGTCTAGCGGGAGGGTACAATGAGCAGTTCTTC.

This chain joins TRBV10-3 and TRBJ1-4, with D possibly being TRBD1 (6 bases). Per germline, CDR1 ENHRY and CDR2 SYGVKD. The ends were cut back, 3 bases at V and 10 bases at J, with 24 bases in the middle. The CDR3 loop spans 17 amino acids. The DNA for the CDR3 is TGTGCCATCAGTGACCCACCTAGTCGACAGGTACAGGGAAAACTGTTTTTT. It is translated as CAISDPPSRQVQGKLFF.

This clonotype was seen repeatedly, ten times or more. The chain recombines TRBV7-8 with TRBJ2-7, with no clear D. Germline-derived CDR1 and CDR2 are SGHVS and FQNEAQ. Trimming cost V 3 bases and J 0 bases, with 9 bases left between them. The CDR3 loop spans 14 amino acids. DNA for the CDR3: TGTGCCAGCAGCTTGGGCGGAATCTCCTACGAGCAGTACTTC. As protein: CASSLGGISYEQYF.